This T cell receptor (beta chain) was sequenced during a study of T cells in Graves' hyperthyroidism and ophthalmopathy. This CDR3 region has 13 residues. In germline, CDR1 is SGHRS, CDR2 YFSETQ. Trimming cost V 2 bases and J 6 bases, with 8 bases left between them. Details on this clonotype: The antigen remains undetermined.

Broader study findings: Model output signaled ophthalmopathy a median about 6.3 months ahead of onset. By a 13 V-J model, ophthalmopathy was set apart from stable hyperthyroidism.

Template material for amplifying TCR beta CDR3 regions consisted of RNA transcripts. A set of HTBI primers served as the primers for a first-round RT-PCR of the TCR CDR3. TCRdb reprocessed the multiplex PCR reads with MiXCR, giving one entry per CDR3 protein. This table has around 340,000 distinct CDR3 sequences, approximately 15% appearing once. The TCR sequence derives from a man aged 25 to 45 with Graves' hyperthyroidism. Sequencing input: blood. This chain uses TRBV5-1 with TRBJ2-2; D uncertain. CDR3 region: CASSFVLAGELFF. The CDR3 coding sequence is TGCGCCAGCAGCTTCGTCCTGGCCGGGGAGCTGTTTTTT.